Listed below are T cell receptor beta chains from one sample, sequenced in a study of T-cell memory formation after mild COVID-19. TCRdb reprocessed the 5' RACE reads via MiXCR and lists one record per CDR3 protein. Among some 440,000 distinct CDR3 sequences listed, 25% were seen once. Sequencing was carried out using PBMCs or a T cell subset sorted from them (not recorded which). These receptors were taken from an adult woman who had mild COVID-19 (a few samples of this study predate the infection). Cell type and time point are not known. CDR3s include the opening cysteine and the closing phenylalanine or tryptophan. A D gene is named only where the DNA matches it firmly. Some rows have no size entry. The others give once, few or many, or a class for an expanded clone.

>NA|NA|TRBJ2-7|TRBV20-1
TGCAGTGCTAAAACCTACGACGGGAGCTCCTACGAGCAGTACTTC
CSAKTYDGSSYEQYF
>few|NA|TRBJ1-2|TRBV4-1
TGCGCCAGCAGCCATGGGAGGGCCGTACAGCTCTATGGCTACACCTTC
CASSHGRAVQLYGYTF
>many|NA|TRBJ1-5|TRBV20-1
TGCAGTGCTACGCGAACTGAGGGTAGCAATCAGCCCCAGCATTTT
CSATRTEGSNQPQHF
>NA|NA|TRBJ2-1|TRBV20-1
TGCAGTGCCCTGGCCTTGAATGAGCAGTTCTTC
CSALALNEQFF
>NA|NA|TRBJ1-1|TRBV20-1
TGCAGTGCTAGAGGCCTTGGACAGAATGAAGCTTTCTTT
CSARGLGQNEAFF
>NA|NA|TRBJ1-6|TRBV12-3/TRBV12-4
TGTGCCAGCAGTTTGGCACTCGGGAGTAATTCACCCCTCCACTTT
CASSLALGSNSPLHF
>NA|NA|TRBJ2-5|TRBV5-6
TGTGCCAGCGACCGCGGAACAACACAAGAGACCCAGTACTTC
CASDRGTTQETQYF
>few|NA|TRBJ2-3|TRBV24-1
TGTGCCACCAGTGACTCTACCCTGGTGCCCACAGATACGCAGTATTTT
CATSDSTLVPTDTQYF
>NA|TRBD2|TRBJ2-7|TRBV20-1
TGCAGTGCTAGTCGCCCTAGCGGGAGTTGGGAGCAGTACTTC
CSASRPSGSWEQYF
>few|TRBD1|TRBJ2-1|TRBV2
TGTGCCAGCAGTACGAGGGACAGTGGCCTTTACAATGAGCAGTTCTTC
CASSTRDSGLYNEQFF
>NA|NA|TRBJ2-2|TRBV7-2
TGTGCCAGCAGCTACGACAAGTACACCGGGGAGCTGTTTTTT
CASSYDKYTGELFF
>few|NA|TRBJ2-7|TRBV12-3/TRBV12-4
TGTGCCAGCAGTCCGCTCGGACGTAACGTCGAGCAGTACTTC
CASSPLGRNVEQYF
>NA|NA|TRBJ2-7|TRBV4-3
TGCGCCAGCAGCCAAGAGGCAGGTATAGCCTACGAGCAGTACTTC
CASSQEAGIAYEQYF
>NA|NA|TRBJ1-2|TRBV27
TGTGCCAGCAGTTTTGCAGGAGCTAACTATGGCTACACCTTC
CASSFAGANYGYTF
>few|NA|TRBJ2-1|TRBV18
TGTGCCAGCTCACCAGTATCGGACGGTAATGAGCAGTTCTTC
CASSPVSDGNEQFF
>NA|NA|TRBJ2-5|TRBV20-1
TGCAGTGCTAGAGATCGGGGCAGGCCTGGGGAGACCCAGTACTTC
CSARDRGRPGETQYF
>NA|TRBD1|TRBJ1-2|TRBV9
TGTGCCAGCAGCGCACCGGGACAGGGTGGTGGCTACACCTTC
CASSAPGQGGGYTF